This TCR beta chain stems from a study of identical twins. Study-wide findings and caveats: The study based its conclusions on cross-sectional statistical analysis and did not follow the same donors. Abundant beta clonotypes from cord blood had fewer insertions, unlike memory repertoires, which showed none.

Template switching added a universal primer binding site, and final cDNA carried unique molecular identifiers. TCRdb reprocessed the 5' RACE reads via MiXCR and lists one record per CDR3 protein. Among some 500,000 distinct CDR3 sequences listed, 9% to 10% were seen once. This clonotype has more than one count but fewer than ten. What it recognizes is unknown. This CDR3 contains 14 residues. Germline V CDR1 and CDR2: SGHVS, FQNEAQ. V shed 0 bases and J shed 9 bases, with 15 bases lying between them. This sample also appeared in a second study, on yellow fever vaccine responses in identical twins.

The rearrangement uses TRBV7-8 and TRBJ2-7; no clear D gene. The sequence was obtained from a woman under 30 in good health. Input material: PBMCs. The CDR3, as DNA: TGTGCCAGCAGCTTAGCACCTGAAGTATTCGGGCAGTACTTC. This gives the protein CASSLAPEVFGQYF.